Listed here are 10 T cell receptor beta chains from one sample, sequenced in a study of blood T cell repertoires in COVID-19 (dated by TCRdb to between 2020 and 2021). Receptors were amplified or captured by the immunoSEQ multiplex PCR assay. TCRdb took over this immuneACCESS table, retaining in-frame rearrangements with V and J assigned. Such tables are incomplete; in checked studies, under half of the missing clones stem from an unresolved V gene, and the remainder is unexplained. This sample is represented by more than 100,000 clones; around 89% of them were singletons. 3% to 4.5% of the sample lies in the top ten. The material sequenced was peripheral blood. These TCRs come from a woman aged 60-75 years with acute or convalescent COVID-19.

For the CDR3, the DNA is TGTGCCAGCTCACCTCTCATCGGGGGCACTGAAGCTTTCTTT. Translation: CASSPLIGGTEAFF. This chain uses TRBV18 with TRBJ1-1; D is perhaps TRBD1 (5 bases). V was shortened by 3 bases and J by 4 bases, with 12 bases between the two germline ends. Germline CDR1 is KGHSH and CDR2 is LQKENI. This CDR3 is built from 14 residues.

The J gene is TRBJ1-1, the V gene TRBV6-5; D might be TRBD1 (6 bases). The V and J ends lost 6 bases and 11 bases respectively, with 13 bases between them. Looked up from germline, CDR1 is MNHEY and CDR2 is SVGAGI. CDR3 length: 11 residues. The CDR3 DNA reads TGTGCCAGCAGCTTCGACAGGCGGGCTTTCTTT. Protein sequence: CASSFDRRAFF.

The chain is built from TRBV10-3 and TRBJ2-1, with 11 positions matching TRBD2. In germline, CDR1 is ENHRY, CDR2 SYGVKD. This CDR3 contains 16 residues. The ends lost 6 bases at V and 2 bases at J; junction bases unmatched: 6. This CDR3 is CAISEPGLAAYNEQFF. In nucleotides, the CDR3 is TGTGCCATCAGCGAGCCGGGACTAGCGGCCTACAATGAGCAGTTCTTC.

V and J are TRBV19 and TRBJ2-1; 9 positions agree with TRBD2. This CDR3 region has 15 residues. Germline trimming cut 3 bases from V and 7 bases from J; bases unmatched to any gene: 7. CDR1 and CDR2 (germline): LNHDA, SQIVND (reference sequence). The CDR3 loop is CASSMWLAGYNEQFF. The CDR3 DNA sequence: TGTGCCAGTAGTATGTGGCTAGCGGGATATAATGAGCAGTTCTTC.

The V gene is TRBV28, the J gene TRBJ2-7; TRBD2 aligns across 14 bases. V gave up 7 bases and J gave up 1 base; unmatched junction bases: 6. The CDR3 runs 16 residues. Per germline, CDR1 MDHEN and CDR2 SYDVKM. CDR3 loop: CASTGLAGVLSYEQYF. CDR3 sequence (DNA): TGTGCCAGCACGGGACTAGCGGGGGTTCTTTCCTACGAGCAGTACTTC.

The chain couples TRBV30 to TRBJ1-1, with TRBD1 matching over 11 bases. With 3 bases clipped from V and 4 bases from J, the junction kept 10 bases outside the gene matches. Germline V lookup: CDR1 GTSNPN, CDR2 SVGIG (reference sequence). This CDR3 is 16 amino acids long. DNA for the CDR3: TGTGCCTGGAGGGCGGACAGGGGGCGCGTTTCCACTGAAGCTTTCTTT. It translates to CAWRADRGRVSTEAFF.

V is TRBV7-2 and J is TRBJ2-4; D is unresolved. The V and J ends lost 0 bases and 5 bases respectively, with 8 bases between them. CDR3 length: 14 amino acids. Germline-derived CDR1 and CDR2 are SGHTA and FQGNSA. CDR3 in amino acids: CASSLARWENIQYF. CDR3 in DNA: TGTGCCAGCAGCTTAGCGAGGTGGGAAAACATTCAGTACTTC.

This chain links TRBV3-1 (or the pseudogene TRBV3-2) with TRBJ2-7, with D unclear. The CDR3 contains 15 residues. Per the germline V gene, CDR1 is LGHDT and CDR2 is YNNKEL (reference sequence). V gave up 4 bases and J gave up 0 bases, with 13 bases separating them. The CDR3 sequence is CASSLRHLSSYEQYF. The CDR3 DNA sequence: TGTGCCAGCAGCCTTCGACATTTGAGCTCCTACGAGCAGTACTTC.

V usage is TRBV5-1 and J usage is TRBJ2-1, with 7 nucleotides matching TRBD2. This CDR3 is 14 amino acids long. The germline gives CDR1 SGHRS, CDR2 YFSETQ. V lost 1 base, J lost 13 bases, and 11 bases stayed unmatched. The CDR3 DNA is TGCGCCAGCAGCTTGTACCGGGACTATGGGACCCAGTTCTTC. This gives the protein CASSLYRDYGTQFF.

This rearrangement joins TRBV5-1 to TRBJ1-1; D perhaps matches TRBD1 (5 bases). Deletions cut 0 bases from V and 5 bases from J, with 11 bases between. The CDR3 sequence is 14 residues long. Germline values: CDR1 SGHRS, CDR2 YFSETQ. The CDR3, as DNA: TGCGCCAGCAGCTTGGATTTGACAGTTACTGAAGCTTTCTTT. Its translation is CASSLDLTVTEAFF.